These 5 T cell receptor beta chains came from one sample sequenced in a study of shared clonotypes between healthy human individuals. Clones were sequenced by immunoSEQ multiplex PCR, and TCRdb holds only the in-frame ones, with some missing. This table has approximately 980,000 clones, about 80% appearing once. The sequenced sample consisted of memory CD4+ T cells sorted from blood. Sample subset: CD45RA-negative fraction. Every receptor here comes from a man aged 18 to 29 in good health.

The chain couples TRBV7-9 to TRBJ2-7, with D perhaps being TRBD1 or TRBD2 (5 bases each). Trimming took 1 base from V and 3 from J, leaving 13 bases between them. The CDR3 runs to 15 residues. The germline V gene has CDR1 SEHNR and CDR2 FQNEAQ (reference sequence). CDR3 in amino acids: CASSLGQGVDYEQYF. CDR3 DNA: TGTGCCAGCAGCTTAGGGCAGGGAGTGGACTACGAGCAGTACTTC.

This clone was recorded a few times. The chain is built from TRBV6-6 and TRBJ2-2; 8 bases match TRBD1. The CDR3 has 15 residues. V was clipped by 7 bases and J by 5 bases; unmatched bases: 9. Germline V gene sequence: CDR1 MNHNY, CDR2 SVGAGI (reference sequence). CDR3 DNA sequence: TGTGCCAGCATCCCCCACAGGGGGAGGACCGGGGAGCTGTTTTTT. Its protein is CASIPHRGRTGELFF.

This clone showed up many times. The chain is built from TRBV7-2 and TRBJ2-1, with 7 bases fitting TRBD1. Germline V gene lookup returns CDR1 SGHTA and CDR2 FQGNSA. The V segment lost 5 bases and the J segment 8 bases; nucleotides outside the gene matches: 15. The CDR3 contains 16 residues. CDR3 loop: CASSPRPGTVGDEQFF. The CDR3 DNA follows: TGTGCCAGCAGCCCCCGTCCCGGGACAGTCGGCGATGAGCAGTTCTTC.

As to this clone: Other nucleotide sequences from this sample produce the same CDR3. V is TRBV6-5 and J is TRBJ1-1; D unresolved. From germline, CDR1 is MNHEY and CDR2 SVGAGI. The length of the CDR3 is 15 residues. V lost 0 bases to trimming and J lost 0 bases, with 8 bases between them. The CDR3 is CASSYSRRMNTEAFF. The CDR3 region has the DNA TGTGCCAGCAGTTACTCGAGGCGGATGAACACTGAAGCTTTCTTT.

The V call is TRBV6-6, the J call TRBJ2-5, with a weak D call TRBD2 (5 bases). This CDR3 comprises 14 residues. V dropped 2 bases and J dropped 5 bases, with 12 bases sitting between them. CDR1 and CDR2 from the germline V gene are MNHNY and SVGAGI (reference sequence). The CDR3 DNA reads TGTGCCAGCAGTTACCCTTTTGGCGGGGAGACCCAGTACTTC. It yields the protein CASSYPFGGETQYF.